This T cell receptor beta chain was recovered during a study of T cell changes during pregnancy in multiple sclerosis. Repertoires were generated with immunoSEQ multiplex PCR, while TCRdb's copy carries only in-frame clones and drops some. This sample yields about 47,000 clones, of which 80% to 90% are seen a single time; under 9.5% belongs to the top ten. The CDR3 is 14 residues long. Trimming took 6 bases from V and 1 from J; bases not matched to a gene: 3. The germline V gene has CDR1 LNHDA and CDR2 SQIVND (reference sequence). This clonotype originated in a female donor with multiple sclerosis, enrolled in a pregnancy study. The sequenced sample was CD8+ T cells from peripheral blood mononuclear cells, obtained in the second trimester of pregnancy. The chain recombines TRBV19 with TRBJ1-5, with TRBD1 matching over 7 bases. CDR3: CASRTGQSNQPQHF. The CDR3 DNA follows: TGTGCCAGTAGAACGGGACAGAGCAATCAGCCCCAGCATTTT.